This record looks at one T cell receptor (beta chain) sequence and its context. Germline CDR1 and CDR2: MNHEY and SVGEGT. V gave up 2 bases and J gave up 4 bases; unmatched junction bases: 1. The CDR3 covers 13 residues. This sample is part of a study of CD8 T cells in Susac syndrome. Study details: Sequenced Susac syndrome patients included more than five with clinically active disease and roughly 8 in remission.

The RNA, about 0.5 to 1 ug, was put through reverse transcription using random hexamers. MiXCR was run by TCRdb on the immunoSEQ multiplex PCR reads, yielding one entry per CDR3 protein. The data hold around 170,000 distinct CDR3 sequences, with approximately 96% observed a single time. The clonotype comes from a human donor with Susac syndrome. The sample taken for sequencing was CD4+ T cells from PBMCs. The gene calls are TRBV6-2 or TRBV6-3 and TRBJ1-2; 7 bases align to TRBD1. The CDR3 reads CASSYRDSYGYTF. Here the CDR3 DNA reads TGTGCCAGCAGTTACCGGGACAGCTATGGCTACACCTTC.